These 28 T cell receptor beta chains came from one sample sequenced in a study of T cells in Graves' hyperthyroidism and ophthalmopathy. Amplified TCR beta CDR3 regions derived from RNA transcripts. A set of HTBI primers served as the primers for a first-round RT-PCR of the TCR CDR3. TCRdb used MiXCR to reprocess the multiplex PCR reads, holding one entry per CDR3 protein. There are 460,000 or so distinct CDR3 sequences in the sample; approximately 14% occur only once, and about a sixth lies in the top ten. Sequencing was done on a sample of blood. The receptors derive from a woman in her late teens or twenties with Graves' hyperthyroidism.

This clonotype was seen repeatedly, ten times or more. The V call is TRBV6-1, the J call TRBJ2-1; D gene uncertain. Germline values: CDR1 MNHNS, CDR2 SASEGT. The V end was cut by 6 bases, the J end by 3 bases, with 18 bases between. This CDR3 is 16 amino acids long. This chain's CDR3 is CASSLEAVSYYNEQFF. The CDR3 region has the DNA TGTGCCAGCAGCCTCGAAGCCGTGAGCTACTACAATGAGCAGTTCTTC.

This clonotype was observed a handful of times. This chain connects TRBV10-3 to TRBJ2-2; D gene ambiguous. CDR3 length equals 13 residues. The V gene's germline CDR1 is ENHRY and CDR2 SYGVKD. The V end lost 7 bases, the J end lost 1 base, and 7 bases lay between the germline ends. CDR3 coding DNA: TGTGCCATCAAGGTGCAGAACACCGGGGAGCTGTTTTTT. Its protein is CAIKVQNTGELFF.

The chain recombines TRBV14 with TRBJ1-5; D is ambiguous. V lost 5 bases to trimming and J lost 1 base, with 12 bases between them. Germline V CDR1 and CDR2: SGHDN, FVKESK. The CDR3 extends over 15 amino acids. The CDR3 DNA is TGTGCCAGCAGCGTCCTTACGGGGAGCAATCAGCCCCAGCATTTT. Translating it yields CASSVLTGSNQPQHF.

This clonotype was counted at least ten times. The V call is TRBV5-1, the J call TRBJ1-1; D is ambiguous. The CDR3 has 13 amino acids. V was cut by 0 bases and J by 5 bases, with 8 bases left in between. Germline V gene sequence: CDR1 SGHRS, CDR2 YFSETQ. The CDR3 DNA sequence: TGCGCCAGCAGCTTGGTTGTAGGGACTGAAGCTTTCTTT. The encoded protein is CASSLVVGTEAFF. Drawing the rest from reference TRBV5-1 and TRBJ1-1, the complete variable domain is KAGVTQTPRYLIKTRGQQVTLSCSPISGHRSVSWYQQTPGQGLQFLFEYFSETQRNKGNFPGRFSGRQFSNSRSEMNVSTLELGDSALYLCASSLVVGTEAFFGQGTRLTVV.

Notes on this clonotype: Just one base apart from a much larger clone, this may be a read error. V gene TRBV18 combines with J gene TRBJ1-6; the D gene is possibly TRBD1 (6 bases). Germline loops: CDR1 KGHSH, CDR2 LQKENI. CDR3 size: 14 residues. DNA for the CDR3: TGTGCCAGCTCACCAGGGGGCCTCAATTCACCCCCCCACTTT. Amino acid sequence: CASSPGGLNSPPHF. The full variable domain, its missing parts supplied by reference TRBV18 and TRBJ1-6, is NAGVMQNPRHLVRRRGQEARLRCSPMKGHSHVYWYRQLPEEGLKFMVYLQKENIIDESGMPKERFSAEFPKEGPSILRIQQVVRGDSAAYFCASSPGGLNSPPHFGNGTRLTVT.

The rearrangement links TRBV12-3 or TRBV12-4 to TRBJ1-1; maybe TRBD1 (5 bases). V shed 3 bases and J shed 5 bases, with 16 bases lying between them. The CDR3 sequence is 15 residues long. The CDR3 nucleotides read TGTGCCAGCAGTTTTAGCGGGGGTGGGCGAACTGAAGCTTTCTTT. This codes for CASSFSGGGRTEAFF.

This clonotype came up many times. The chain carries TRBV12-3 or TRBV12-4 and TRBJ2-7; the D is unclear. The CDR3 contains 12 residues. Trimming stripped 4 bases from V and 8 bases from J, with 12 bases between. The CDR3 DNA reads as TGTGCCAGCAGTTGGTTCGAGGACCAGCAGTACTTC. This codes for CASSWFEDQQYF.

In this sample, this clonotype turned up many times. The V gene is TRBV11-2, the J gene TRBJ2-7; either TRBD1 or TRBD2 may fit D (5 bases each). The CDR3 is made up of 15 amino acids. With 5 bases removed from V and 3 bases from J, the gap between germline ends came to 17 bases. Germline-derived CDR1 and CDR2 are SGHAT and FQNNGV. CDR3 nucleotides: TGTGCCAGCAGCCCGACCCCGGGACGGCACTACGAGCAGTACGTC. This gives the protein CASSPTPGRHYEQYV.

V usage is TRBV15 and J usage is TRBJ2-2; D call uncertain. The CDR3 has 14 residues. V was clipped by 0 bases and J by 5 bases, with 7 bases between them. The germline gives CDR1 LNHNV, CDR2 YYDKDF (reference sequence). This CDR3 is CATSRDLATGELFF. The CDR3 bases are TGTGCCACCAGCAGAGATCTTGCTACCGGGGAGCTGTTTTTT. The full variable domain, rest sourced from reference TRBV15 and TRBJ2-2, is DAMVIQNPRYQVTQFGKPVTLSCSQTLNHNVMYWYQQKSSQAPKLLFHYYDKDFNNEADTPDNFQSRRPNTSFCFLDIRSPGLGDTAMYLCATSRDLATGELFFGEGSRLTVL.

CDR3 region: CASSETGDQANEQFF. The CDR3 DNA is TGTGCCAGCAGCGAAACAGGGGACCAAGCCAATGAGCAGTTCTTC. The chain is built from TRBV9 and TRBJ2-1, with TRBD1 matching over 7 bases. CDR1 is SGDLS and CDR2 is YYNGEE in the germline V gene. The CDR3 spans 15 residues. Losses at the gene ends were 3 bases for V and 6 bases for J; bases not matched to a gene: 9.

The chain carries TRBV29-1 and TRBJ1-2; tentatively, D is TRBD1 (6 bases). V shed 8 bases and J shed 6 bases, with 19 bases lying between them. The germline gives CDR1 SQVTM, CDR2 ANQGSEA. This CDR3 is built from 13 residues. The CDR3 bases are TGCAGCATCTCAAGGGGGGCAACTAATGGCTACACCTTC. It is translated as CSISRGATNGYTF.

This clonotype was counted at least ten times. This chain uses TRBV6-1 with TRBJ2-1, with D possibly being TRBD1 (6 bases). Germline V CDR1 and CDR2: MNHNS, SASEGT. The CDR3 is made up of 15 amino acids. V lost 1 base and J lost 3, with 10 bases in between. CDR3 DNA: TGTGCCAGCAGTGAAGGGACAGTAAACTACAATGAGCAGTTCTTC. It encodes CASSEGTVNYNEQFF.

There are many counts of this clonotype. The CDR3 sequence is CASSYSEGRETQYF. The CDR3 DNA follows: TGTGCCAGCAGTTACTCGGAGGGGAGGGAGACCCAGTACTTC. This chain connects TRBV6-5 to TRBJ2-5; a possible D gene is TRBD2 (6 bases). V was pared by 0 bases and J by 5 bases, with 10 bases between. Germline CDR1 is MNHEY and CDR2 is SVGAGI. The CDR3 runs to 14 residues.

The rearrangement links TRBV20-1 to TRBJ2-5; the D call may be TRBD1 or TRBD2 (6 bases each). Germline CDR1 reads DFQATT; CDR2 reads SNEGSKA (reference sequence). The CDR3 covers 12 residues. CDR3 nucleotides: TGCAGCGCTGGTCAGGGGAGGGAGACCCAGTACTTC. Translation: CSAGQGRETQYF.

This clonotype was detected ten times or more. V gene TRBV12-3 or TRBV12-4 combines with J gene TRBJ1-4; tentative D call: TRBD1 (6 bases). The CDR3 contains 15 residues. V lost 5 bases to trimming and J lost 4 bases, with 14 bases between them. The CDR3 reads CASSTTDSYNEKLFF. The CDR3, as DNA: TGTGCCAGCAGTACCACGGACAGCTATAATGAAAAACTGTTTTTT.

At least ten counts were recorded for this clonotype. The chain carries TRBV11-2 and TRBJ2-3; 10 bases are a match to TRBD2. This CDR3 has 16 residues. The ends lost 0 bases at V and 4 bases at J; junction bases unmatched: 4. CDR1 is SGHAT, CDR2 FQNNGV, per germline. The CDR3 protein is CASSLDGAGGPDTQYF. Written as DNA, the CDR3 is TGTGCCAGCAGCTTAGATGGAGCGGGGGGGCCAGATACGCAGTATTTT.

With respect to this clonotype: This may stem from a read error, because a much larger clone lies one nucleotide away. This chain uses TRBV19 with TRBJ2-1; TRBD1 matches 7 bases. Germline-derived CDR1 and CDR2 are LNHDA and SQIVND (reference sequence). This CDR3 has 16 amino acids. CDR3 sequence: CDSSPRGRGAYNEQFF. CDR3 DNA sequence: TGTGACAGTAGTCCGAGGGGGCGTGGGGCTTACAATGAGCAGTTCTTC.

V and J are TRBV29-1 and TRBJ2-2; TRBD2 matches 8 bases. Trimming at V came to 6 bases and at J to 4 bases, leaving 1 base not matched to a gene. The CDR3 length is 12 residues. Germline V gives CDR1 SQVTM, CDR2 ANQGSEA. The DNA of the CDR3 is TGCAGCGTGGGGACTAGCACCGGGGAGCTGTTTTTT. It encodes CSVGTSTGELFF.

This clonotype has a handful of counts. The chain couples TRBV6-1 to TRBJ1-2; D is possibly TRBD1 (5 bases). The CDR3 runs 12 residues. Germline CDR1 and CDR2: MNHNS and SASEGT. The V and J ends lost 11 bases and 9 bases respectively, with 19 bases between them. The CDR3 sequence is CAQGRDDFRYTF. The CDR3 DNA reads TGTGCCCAGGGCAGGGATGATTTTCGCTACACCTTC.

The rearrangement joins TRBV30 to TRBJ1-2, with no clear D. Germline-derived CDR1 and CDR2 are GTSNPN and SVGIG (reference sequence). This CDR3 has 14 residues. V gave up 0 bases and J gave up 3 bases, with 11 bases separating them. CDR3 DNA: TGTGCCTGGAGTGTATTTCCTGGGCACTATGGCTACACCTTC. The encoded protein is CAWSVFPGHYGYTF.

CDR3 residues: CASSFREYNEQFF. The CDR3 DNA reads as TGTGCCAGCAGTTTTAGGGAGTACAATGAGCAGTTCTTC. The genes are TRBV12-3 or TRBV12-4 and TRBJ2-1; possible D gene TRBD2, 5 bases. The V gene lost 3 bases and the J gene lost 4 bases, with 7 bases spanning the gap. This CDR3 is built from 13 residues.

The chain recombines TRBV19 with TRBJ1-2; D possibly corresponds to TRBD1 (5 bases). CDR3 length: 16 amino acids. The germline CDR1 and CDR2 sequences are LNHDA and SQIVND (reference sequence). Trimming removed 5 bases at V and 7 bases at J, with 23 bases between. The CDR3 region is CASSLLNTPGVRGYTF. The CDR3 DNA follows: TGTGCCAGTAGTCTTCTTAACACCCCGGGGGTTCGTGGCTACACCTTC.

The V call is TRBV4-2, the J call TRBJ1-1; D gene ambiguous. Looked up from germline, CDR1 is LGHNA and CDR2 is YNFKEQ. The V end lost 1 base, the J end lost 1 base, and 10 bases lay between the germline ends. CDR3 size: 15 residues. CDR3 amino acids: CASSQVHDGNTEAFF. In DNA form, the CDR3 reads TGTGCCAGCAGCCAAGTTCATGACGGGAACACTGAAGCTTTCTTT.

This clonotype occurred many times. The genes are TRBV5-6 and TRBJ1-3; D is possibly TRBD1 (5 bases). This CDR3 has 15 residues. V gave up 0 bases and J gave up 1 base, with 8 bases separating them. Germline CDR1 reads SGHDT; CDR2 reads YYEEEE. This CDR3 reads CASSLEGRSGNTIYF. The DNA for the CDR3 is TGTGCCAGCAGCTTGGAGGGGAGATCTGGAAACACCATATATTTT.

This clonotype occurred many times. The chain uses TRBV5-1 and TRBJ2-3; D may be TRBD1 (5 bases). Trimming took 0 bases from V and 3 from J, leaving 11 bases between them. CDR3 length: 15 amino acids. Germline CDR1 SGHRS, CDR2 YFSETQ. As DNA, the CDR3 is TGCGCCAGCAGCTTGGGGGGCGTGAGGACAGATACGCAGTATTTT. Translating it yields CASSLGGVRTDTQYF.

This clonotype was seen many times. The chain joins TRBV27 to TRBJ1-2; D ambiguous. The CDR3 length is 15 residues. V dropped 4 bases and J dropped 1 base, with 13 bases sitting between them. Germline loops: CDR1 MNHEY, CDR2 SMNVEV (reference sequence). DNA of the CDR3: TGTGCCAGCAGTTCCACCGTGACACTTAACTATGGCTACACCTTC. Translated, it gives CASSSTVTLNYGYTF.

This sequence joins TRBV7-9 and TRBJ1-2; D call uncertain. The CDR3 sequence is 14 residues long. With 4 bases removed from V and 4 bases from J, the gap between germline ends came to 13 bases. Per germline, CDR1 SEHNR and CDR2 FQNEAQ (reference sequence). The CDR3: CASSSPTVLYGYTF. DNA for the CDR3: TGTGCCAGCAGCTCACCAACAGTTCTCTATGGCTACACCTTC.

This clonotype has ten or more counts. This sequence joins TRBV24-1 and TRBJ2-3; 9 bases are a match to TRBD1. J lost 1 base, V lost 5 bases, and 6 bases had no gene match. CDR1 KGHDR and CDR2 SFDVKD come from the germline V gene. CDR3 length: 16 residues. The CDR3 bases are TGTGCCACCAGTGGCCCGGGACAGGGTCGCACAGATACGCAGTATTTT. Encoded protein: CATSGPGQGRTDTQYF.